The 4 T cell receptor beta chains below all came from one sample that was sequenced in a study of cytomegalovirus exposure and HLA in healthy donors. Amplification used 60 Vbeta primers and 13 Jbeta primers. Profiled with immunoSEQ multiplex PCR; TCRdb holds only in-frame clones, not every one. The sample lists 120,000 to 150,000 clones, 70% to 75% occurring once. The sequencing input was PBMCs. The receptors shown here come from a woman younger than 45 in good health and CMV-seronegative.

The chain joins TRBV7-2 to TRBJ1-1; D call uncertain. Germline V CDR1 and CDR2: SGHTA, FQGNSA. V was shortened by 2 bases and J by 0 bases, with 7 bases between the two germline ends. The CDR3 is 14 residues long. The CDR3 sequence is CASSLQVMNTEAFF. CDR3 DNA: TGTGCCAGCAGCTTACAGGTCATGAACACTGAAGCTTTCTTT.

DNA of the CDR3: TGTGCCAGCTCACGAGCGGGACAAGATACGCAGTATTTT. Residues: CASSRAGQDTQYF. J is TRBJ2-3 and V is TRBV18; D possibly corresponds to TRBD2 (7 bases). V gave up 4 bases and J gave up 5 bases, with 10 bases separating them. Germline lookup yields CDR1 KGHSH and CDR2 LQKENI. This CDR3 comprises 13 residues.

The chain is built from TRBV28 and TRBJ2-3; D is perhaps TRBD1 (5 bases). V lost 6 bases and J lost 2, with 12 bases in between. The CDR3 is 14 amino acids. In germline, CDR1 is MDHEN, CDR2 SYDVKM. The CDR3 sequence is CASRPQDNTDTQYF. Written as DNA, the CDR3 is TGTGCCAGCAGACCCCAGGACAACACAGATACGCAGTATTTT.

This rearrangement joins TRBV21-1 to TRBJ2-5; the table's D call TRBD2 went unverified against the DNA. TRBV21-1 has pseudogene status. The length of the CDR3 is 13 residues. The DNA for the CDR3 is TGTGCCAGCAGCGGGACTTACCAAGAGACCCAGTACTTC. Its translation is CASSGTYQETQYF.